This TCR beta chain was documented in a study of response to subunit inactivated influenza vaccine (dated by TCRdb to the late 2010s). In terms of the full investigation: To follow how T cells responded to a trivalent subunit inactivated influenza vaccine, the researchers relied on deep quantitative profiling of the T cell receptor repertoire.

General conclusions and limits of the study: According to the authors, only a limited number of new T cells may be recruited by each seasonal influenza vaccination.

On this clonotype itself: Its antigen is not yet known. There are no base qualities to consult, and no much larger clone falls within one base.

Preparation of the library involved RT-PCR. Sequencing instrument: Illumina HiSeq 2500. The public reads were run again by TCRdb, first through fastp at Q25 and then through MiXCR, and only productive beta chains were kept. One record per CDR3 amino acid sequence lists the most common genes and DNA. The sample contains roughly 650,000 distinct CDR3 sequences, 11% to 15% of them found a single time. The ten largest make up 7.5% to 8% of the sample. This sample comprised PBMCs from blood, obtained 14 to 15 days before vaccination. This TCR was sampled from a man between 50 and 59 years old who received an inactivated influenza vaccine. Donor details come from another sample of the same person, matched by shared clones.

The DNA is as follows: TGCAGTGCTAGGGACCTAGCGGGAGGGCCCGATGAGCAGTTCTTC. This is translated as CSARDLAGGPDEQFF. The rearranged chain carries TRBV20-1 and TRBJ2-1; TRBD2 aligns with 12 central bases. Trimming accounts for 3 bases at V and 8 bases at J, while the number of junction bases matched to no gene is 8. CDR1 and CDR2 are read off the germline V gene (reference sequence) as DFQATT and SNEGSKA. The CDR3 measures 15 amino acids from cysteine to phenylalanine. The sequence is cut down to CDR3 DNA, 45 bases in frame from base 1.